Detailed here is one T cell receptor (beta chain). The CDR3 length is 14 residues. Germline assignment: CDR1 ENHRY and CDR2 SYGVKD. Trimming took 6 bases from V and 0 from J, leaving 9 bases between them. The sample originates from a study of blood T cell repertoires in COVID-19. Whole-study context: Acute and convalescent COVID-19 samples came from the United States, Italy and Spain.

Clones were read by immunoSEQ multiplex PCR, and TCRdb kept only the in-frame ones, dropping some. The table lists about 110,000 clones, around 89% of them singletons. The receptor was isolated from a human donor in a cohort sampled during active COVID-19. What was sequenced was peripheral blood. The chain couples TRBV10-3 to TRBJ1-3, with unresolved D. The chain's CDR3 is CAISGDSSGNTIYF. The CDR3 DNA sequence: TGTGCCATCAGCGGGGATAGCTCTGGAAACACCATATATTTT.